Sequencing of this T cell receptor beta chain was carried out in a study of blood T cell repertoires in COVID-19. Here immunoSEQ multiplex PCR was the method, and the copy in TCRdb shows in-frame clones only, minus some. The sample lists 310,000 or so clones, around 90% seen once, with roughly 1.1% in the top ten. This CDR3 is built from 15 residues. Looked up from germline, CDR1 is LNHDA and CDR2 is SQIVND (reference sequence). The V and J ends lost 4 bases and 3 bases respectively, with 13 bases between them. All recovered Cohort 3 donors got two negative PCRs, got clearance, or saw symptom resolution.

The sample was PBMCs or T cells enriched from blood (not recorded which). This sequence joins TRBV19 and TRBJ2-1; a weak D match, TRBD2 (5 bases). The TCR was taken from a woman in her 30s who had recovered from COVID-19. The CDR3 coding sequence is TGTGCCAGTAGTAAAGAGGTTGGGAGCTACAATGAGCAGTTCTTC. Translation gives CASSKEVGSYNEQFF. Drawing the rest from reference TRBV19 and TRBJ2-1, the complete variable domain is DGGITQSPKYLFRKEGQNVTLSCEQNLNHDAMYWYRQDPGQGLRLIYYSQIVNDFQKGDIAEGYSVSREKKESFPLTVTSAQKNPTAFYLCASSKEVGSYNEQFFGPGTRLTVL.